This TCR beta chain derives from a study of CD8 T cells in ankylosing spondylitis (dated by TCRdb to about 2017). Regarding the research as a whole: The study profiled T cell receptor beta repertoires in healthy donors and ankylosing spondylitis patients to find disease-linked TCR variants. Peripheral blood was sampled, and synovial fluid was also collected from ankylosing spondylitis patients. The whole study cohort included some 100 healthy donors and 20 to 25 ankylosing spondylitis patients. The research as a whole found: According to the report, matched synovial fluid samples from ankylosing spondylitis patients were significantly enriched for the disease-linked clones. The disease-linked clones showed a CD8+ phenotype and occurred at relatively low frequencies in peripheral blood. A TCR beta motif of several highly homologous amino acid variants appeared characteristic of blood from ankylosing spondylitis patients. Some of the motif variants had been reported before in the synovial fluid and blood of reactive arthritis patients, a finding that suggests common disease-initiation mechanisms.

Sequenced on an Illumina HiSeq 2500. Quantitative 5'-RACE with molecular barcodes was the method used to prepare the TCR beta libraries. The authors' analysis ran thus. Disease-linked TCR variants were identified with a new computational method built on a probabilistic model of VDJ rearrangement. Using fastp trimming at Q25 and MiXCR clonotype assembly, TCRdb reanalyzed the public sequencing data and kept in-frame beta chains. Each record represents a unique CDR3 protein, reported with the most common genes and DNA among its rows. The V and J calls reflect TCRdb's pipeline rather than the authors' work. The sample records approximately 100,000 distinct CDR3 sequences, about 8.3% of which are singletons. The ten largest clones represent around a tenth of the sample. The sample holds many counts of this clonotype. What antigen it recognizes has not been identified. There are no base qualities to consult, and no much larger clone falls within one base.

V and J are trimmed by 4 bases and 5 bases, and the gene matches miss 10 bases of the junction. Reading the germline V gene gives CDR1 SGHRS and CDR2 YFSETQ. Taken from cysteine to phenylalanine, the CDR3 has 15 residues. Only the CDR3 DNA is retained, 45 bases long and in frame from the first base. The chain joins TRBV5-1 to TRBJ2-3; 7 middle bases align to TRBD1. The sequence derives from a male donor with ankylosing spondylitis or in good health (not recorded which). The sample was blood, either unsorted or a sorted T cell fraction (not recorded which). The nucleotide sequence is given as TGCGCCAGCAGCACGACAGGGAGTGGTAAAGATACGCAGTATTTT. Protein translation: CASSTTGSGKDTQYF.